Only one count was recorded for the clone carrying this T cell receptor (beta chain). Antigen specificity is unknown. V was cut by 4 bases and J by 0 bases, with 13 bases left in between. This CDR3 has 16 amino acids. Germline V gives CDR1 ENHRY, CDR2 SYGVKD. The naive CD8 fraction comprised CD45RO-negative cells positively selected for CCR7 and excluded terminally differentiated effector memory CD45RA+ cells. The sample belongs to a study of shared clonotypes between healthy human individuals. Assay: immunoSEQ multiplex PCR; the TCRdb copy retains only in-frame clones and omits some. The repertoire holds approximately 840,000 clones, with about 97% as singletons. Findings of the study overall: Of the naive CD4 clonotypes, roughly 5% were shared across a handful of donors.

Input material: naive CD8+ T cells sorted from blood. The chain combines TRBV10-3 with TRBJ2-1; no firm D call. This receptor was obtained from a man aged 25 to 40 in good health. The CDR3 here is CAISVEGPSSYNEQFF. DNA of the CDR3: TGTGCCATCAGTGTTGAAGGGCCTAGCTCCTACAATGAGCAGTTCTTC.